The TCR beta chain described here comes from a study of T cell responses to AZD1222 COVID-19 vaccine. Notes on the study in general: With two AZD1222 doses given, Spike-specific TCR breadth and depth both rose. Clonal diversity may have been underestimated, and the donors were mostly white British, with more females than males.

The repertoire was sequenced with immunoSEQ multiplex PCR; TCRdb's copy has only in-frame clones and lacks some. The repertoire holds approximately 150,000 clones, with approximately 91% as singletons. With regard to this clone: The antigen remains undetermined.

This sequence originates from an adult who received the AZD1222 COVID-19 vaccine. Sequencing used peripheral blood, obtained 28 days after the second AZD1222 dose.

The CDR3 DNA reads as TGCGCCAGCAGCCAAGAGCCTCCCCCGCGGACAAACTATGGCTACACCTTC. Amino acid sequence: CASSQEPPPRTNYGYTF. The V call is TRBV4-1, the J call TRBJ1-2, with D possibly TRBD1 on 5 matching bases. The CDR3 covers 17 residues. Per the germline V gene, CDR1 is MGHRA and CDR2 is YSYEKL. V lost 0 bases, J lost 2 bases, and 16 bases lay in between.